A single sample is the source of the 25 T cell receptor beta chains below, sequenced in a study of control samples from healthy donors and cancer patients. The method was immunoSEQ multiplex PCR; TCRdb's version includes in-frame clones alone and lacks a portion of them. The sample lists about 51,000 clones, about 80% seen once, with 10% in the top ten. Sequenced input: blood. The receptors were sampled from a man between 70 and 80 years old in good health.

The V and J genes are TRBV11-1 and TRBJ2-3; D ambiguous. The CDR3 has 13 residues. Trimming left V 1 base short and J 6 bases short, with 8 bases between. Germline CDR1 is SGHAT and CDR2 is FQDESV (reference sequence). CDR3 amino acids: CASSLDLTDTQYF. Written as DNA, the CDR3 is TGTGCCAGCAGCTTAGATTTGACGGATACGCAGTATTTT.

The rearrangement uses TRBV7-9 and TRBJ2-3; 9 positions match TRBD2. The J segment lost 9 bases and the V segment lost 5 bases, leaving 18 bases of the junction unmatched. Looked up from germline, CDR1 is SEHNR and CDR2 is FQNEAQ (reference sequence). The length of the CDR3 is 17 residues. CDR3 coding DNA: TGTGCCAGCAGCATCACGAACTCCGGGACTAGCCGAGAAACGCAGTATTTT. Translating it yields CASSITNSGTSRETQYF.

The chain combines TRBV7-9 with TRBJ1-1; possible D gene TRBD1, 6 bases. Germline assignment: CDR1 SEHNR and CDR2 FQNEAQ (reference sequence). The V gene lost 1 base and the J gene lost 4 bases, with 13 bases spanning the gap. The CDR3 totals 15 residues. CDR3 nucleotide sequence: TGTGCCAGCAGCTTAGAAGACAGGCTGGGCACTGAAGCTTTCTTT. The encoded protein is CASSLEDRLGTEAFF.

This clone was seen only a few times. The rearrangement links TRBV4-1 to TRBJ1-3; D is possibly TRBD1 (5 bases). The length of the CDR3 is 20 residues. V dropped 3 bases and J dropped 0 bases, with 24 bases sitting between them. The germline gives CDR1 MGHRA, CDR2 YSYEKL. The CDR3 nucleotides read TGCGCCAGCAGCCATCCCGCGCGCCCCCGGGGCCCTCGCTCTGGAAACACCATATATTTT. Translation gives CASSHPARPRGPRSGNTIYF.

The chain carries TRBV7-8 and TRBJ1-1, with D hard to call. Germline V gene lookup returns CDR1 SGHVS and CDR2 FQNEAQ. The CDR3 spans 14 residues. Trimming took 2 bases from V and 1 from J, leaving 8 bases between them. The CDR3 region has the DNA TGTGCCAGCAGCTTAACTATGGGGAACACTGAAGCTTTCTTT. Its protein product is CASSLTMGNTEAFF.

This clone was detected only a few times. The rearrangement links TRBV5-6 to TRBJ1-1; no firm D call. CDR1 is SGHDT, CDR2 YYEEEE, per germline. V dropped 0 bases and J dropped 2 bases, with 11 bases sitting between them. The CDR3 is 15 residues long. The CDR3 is CASSLERYSNTEAFF. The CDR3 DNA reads TGTGCCAGCAGCTTGGAACGGTATAGTAACACTGAAGCTTTCTTT.

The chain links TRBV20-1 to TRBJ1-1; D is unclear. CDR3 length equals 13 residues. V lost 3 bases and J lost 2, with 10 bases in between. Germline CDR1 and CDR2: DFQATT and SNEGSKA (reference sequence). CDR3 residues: CSASEDLNTEAFF. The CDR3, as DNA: TGCAGTGCTAGTGAGGACCTCAACACTGAAGCTTTCTTT.

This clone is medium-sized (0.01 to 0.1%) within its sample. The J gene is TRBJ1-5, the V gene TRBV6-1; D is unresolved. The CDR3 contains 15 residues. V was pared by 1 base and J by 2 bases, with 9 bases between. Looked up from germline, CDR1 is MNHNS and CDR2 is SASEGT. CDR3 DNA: TGTGCCAGCAGTGAAGTCAGCCGTGGCAATCAGCCCCAGCATTTT. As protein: CASSEVSRGNQPQHF.

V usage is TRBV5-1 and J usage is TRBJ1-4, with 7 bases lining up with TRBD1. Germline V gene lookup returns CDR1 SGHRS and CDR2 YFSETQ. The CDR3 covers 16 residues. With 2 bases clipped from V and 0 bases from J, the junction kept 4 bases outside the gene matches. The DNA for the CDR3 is TGCGCCAGCAGCTTCACAGGGGTTGCAACTAATGAAAAACTGTTTTTT. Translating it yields CASSFTGVATNEKLFF. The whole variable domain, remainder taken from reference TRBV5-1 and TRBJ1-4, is KAGVTQTPRYLIKTRGQQVTLSCSPISGHRSVSWYQQTPGQGLQFLFEYFSETQRNKGNFPGRFSGRQFSNSRSEMNVSTLELGDSALYLCASSFTGVATNEKLFFGSGTQLSVL.

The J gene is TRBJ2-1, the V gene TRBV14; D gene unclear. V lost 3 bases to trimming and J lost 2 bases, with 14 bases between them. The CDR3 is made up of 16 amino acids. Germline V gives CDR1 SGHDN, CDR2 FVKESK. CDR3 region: CASSHPLVAPYNEQFF. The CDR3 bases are TGTGCCAGCAGCCACCCCCTGGTCGCTCCCTACAATGAGCAGTTCTTC. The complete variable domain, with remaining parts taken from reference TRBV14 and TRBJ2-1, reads EAGVTQFPSHSVIEKGQTVTLRCDPISGHDNLYWYRRVMGKEIKFLLHFVKESKQDESGMPNNRFLAERTGGTYSTLKVQPAELEDSGVYFCASSHPLVAPYNEQFFGPGTRLTVL.

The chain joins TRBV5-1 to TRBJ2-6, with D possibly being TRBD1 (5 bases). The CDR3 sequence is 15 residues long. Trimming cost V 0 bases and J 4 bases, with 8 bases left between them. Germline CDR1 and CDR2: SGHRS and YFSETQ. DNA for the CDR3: TGCGCCAGCAGCTTGGGCGCAGGGGGGGCCAACGTCCTGACTTTC. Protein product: CASSLGAGGANVLTF.

The chain's CDR3 is CASSWSRNQPQHF. In DNA form, the CDR3 reads TGTGCCAGCAGTTGGTCTCGCAATCAGCCCCAGCATTTT. The chain has TRBV12-3 or TRBV12-4 and TRBJ1-5; no firm D call. V was trimmed by 4 bases and J by 2 bases, leaving 6 bases between them. The CDR3 runs 13 residues.

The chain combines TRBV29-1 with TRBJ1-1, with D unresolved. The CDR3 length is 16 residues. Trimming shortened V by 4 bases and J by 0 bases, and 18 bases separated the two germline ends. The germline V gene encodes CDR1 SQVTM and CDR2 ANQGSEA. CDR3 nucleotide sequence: TGCAGCGTTGGTTCTTTCGAGACGTACATGAACACTGAAGCTTTCTTT. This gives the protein CSVGSFETYMNTEAFF.

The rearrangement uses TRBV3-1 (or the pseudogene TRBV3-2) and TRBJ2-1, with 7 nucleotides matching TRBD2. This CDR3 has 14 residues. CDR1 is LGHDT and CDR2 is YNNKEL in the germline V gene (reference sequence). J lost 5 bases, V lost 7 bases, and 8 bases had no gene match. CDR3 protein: CASNQRGSNNEQFF. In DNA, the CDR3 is TGTGCCAGCAACCAGCGGGGTTCAAACAATGAGCAGTTCTTC.

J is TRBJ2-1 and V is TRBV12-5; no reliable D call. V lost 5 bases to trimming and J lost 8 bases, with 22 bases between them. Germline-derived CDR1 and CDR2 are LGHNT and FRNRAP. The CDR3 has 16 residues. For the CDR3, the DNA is TGTGCTAGTGGTCCCAGCCCCGATTATTCTCGCGATGAGCAGTTCTTC. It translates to CASGPSPDYSRDEQFF.

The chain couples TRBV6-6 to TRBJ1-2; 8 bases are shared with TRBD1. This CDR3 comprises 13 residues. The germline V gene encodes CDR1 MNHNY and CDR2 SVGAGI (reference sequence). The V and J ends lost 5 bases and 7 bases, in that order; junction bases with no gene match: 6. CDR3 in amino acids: CASSPDREGGYTF. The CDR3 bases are TGTGCCAGCAGTCCGGACAGGGAGGGTGGCTACACCTTC.

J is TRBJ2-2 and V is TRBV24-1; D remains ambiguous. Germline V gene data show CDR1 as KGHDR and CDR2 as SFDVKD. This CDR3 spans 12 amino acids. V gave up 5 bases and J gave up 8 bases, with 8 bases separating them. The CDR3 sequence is CATSGPAGELFF. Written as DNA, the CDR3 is TGTGCCACCAGTGGGCCGGCGGGGGAGCTGTTTTTT.

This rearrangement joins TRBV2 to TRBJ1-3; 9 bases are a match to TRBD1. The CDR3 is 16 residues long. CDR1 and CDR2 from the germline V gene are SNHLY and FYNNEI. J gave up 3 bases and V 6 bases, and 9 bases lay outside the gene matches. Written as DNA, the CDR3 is TGTGCCAGCAGGCCCAACAGGGGGCTCGGTGGAAACACCATATATTTT. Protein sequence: CASRPNRGLGGNTIYF.

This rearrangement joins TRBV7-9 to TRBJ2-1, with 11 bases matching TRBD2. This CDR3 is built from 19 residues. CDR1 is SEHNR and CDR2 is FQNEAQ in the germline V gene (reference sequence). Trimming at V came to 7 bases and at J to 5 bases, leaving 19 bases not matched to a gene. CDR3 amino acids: CASTHPTRSPLAGDNEQFF. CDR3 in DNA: TGTGCCAGCACCCACCCCACCAGGTCCCCACTAGCGGGAGACAATGAGCAGTTCTTC.

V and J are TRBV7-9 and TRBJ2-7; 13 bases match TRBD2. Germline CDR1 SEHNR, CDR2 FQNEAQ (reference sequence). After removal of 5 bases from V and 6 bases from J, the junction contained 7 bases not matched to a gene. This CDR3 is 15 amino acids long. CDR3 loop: CASSPPGTSGTEQYF. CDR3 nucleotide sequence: TGTGCCAGCAGCCCTCCCGGGACTAGCGGGACCGAGCAGTACTTC.

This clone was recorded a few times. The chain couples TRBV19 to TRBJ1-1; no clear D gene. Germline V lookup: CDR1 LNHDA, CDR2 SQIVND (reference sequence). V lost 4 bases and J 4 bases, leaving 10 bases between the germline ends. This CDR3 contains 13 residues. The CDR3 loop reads CASSTDLTTEAFF. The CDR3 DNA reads TGTGCCAGTAGTACCGACTTAACCACTGAAGCTTTCTTT.

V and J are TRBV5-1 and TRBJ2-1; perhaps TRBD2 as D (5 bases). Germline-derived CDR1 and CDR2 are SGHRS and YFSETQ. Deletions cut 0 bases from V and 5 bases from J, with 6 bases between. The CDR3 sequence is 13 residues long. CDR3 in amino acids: CASSLAGNNEQFF. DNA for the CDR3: TGCGCCAGCAGCTTGGCGGGAAACAATGAGCAGTTCTTC.

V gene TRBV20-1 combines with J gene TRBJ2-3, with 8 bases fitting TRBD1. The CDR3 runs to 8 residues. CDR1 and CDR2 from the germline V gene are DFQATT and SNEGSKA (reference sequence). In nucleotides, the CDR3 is TGCAGCCTAACAGGGGGGTATTTT. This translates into CSLTGGYF.

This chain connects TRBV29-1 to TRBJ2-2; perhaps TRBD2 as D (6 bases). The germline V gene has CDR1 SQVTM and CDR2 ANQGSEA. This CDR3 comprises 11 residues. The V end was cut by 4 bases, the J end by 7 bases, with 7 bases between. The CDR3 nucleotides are TGCAGCGTTGGGAGGGTCGGGGAGCTGTTTTTT. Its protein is CSVGRVGELFF.

The DNA for the CDR3 is TGTGCCAGCAGGTTGTGGGGGGGGCCATCCTACGAGCAGTACTTC. As protein: CASRLWGGPSYEQYF. J is TRBJ2-7 and V is TRBV2, with D perhaps TRBD2 (7 bases). Per germline, CDR1 SNHLY and CDR2 FYNNEI. Trimming took 6 bases from V and 1 from J, leaving 16 bases between them. This CDR3 spans 15 amino acids.